Following are 21 T cell receptor beta chains from one sample sequenced in a study of cytomegalovirus exposure and HLA in healthy donors. The PCR had 60 Vbeta and 13 Jbeta primers. Sequencing used immunoSEQ multiplex PCR; TCRdb keeps in-frame clones, though not all of them. This table has 160,000 or so clones, 82% appearing once. Input material: PBMCs. These receptors all stem from a woman aged 50 to 60 in good health and CMV-seropositive.

V gene TRBV7-6 combines with J gene TRBJ2-1; 7 positions match TRBD2. Germline loops: CDR1 SGHVS, CDR2 FNYEAQ. The length of the CDR3 is 14 residues. V lost 5 bases to trimming and J lost 5 bases; unmatched junction nucleotides: 6. CDR3 sequence reads: CASSVYGGDNEQFF. As DNA, the CDR3 is TGTGCCAGCAGCGTTTATGGGGGGGACAATGAGCAGTTCTTC. Complete variable domain (other parts from reference TRBV7-6 and TRBJ2-1): GAGVSQSPRYKVTKRGQDVALRCDPISGHVSLYWYRQALGQGPEFLTYFNYEAQQDKSGLPNDRFSAERPEGSISTLTIQRTEQRDSAMYRCASSVYGGDNEQFFGPGTRLTVL.

The chain couples TRBV2 to TRBJ2-7; possibly TRBD1 for D (6 bases). The CDR3 consists of 12 residues. V was pared by 6 bases and J by 3 bases, with 9 bases between. Per the germline V gene, CDR1 is SNHLY and CDR2 is FYNNEI. The chain's CDR3 is CASSEQGYEQYF. The CDR3 DNA sequence: TGTGCCAGCAGCGAACAGGGCTACGAGCAGTACTTC.

The J gene is TRBJ2-3, the V gene TRBV5-1; tentatively, D is TRBD2 (6 bases). CDR3 length: 14 amino acids. CDR1 SGHRS and CDR2 YFSETQ come from the germline V gene. With 2 bases removed from V and 6 bases from J, the gap between germline ends came to 13 bases. CDR3 coding DNA: TGCGCCAGCAGCTTTGACGGGGGATCTGATACGCAGTATTTT. Translating gives CASSFDGGSDTQYF. Variable domain in full (rest from reference TRBV5-1 and TRBJ2-3): KAGVTQTPRYLIKTRGQQVTLSCSPISGHRSVSWYQQTPGQGLQFLFEYFSETQRNKGNFPGRFSGRQFSNSRSEMNVSTLELGDSALYLCASSFDGGSDTQYFGPGTRLTVL.

In its sample, this clone was seen once. V is TRBV19 and J is TRBJ2-1; maybe TRBD1 (6 bases). The CDR3 is 15 residues long. Germline loops: CDR1 LNHDA, CDR2 SQIVND (reference sequence). The V gene lost 3 bases and the J gene lost 4 bases, with 13 bases spanning the gap. The CDR3 region has the DNA TGTGCCAGTAGTATGGAGGACAGATCTTACAATGAGCAGTTCTTC. Translated: CASSMEDRSYNEQFF.

Only one count was recorded for this clone. The V call is TRBV18, the J call TRBJ1-1; D is uncertain. This CDR3 has 14 amino acids. Per germline, CDR1 KGHSH and CDR2 LQKENI. V was pared by 4 bases and J by 1 base, with 10 bases between. CDR3 nucleotides: TGTGCCAGCTCACTACTAGAGACGAACACTGAAGCTTTCTTT. Its translation: CASSLLETNTEAFF.

The CDR3 nucleotides read TGTGCCAGCAGCTTCCTGACTACTAACACCGGGGAGCTGTTTTTT. Protein: CASSFLTTNTGELFF. The rearrangement joins TRBV7-9 to TRBJ2-2; tentatively, D is TRBD2 (5 bases). CDR3 size: 15 residues. Trimming removed 3 bases from V and 2 bases from J, with 10 bases in between. The germline V gene encodes CDR1 SEHNR and CDR2 FQNEAQ (reference sequence).

The gene calls are TRBV6-5 and TRBJ2-3; a possible D gene is TRBD2 (6 bases). CDR1 is MNHEY and CDR2 is SVGAGI in the germline V gene. The length of the CDR3 is 13 residues. Trimming removed 4 bases at V and 5 bases at J, with 10 bases between. The chain's CDR3 is CASSSISGDTQYF. The CDR3 nucleotides read TGTGCCAGCAGTTCCATTAGCGGAGATACGCAGTATTTT.

The chain is built from TRBV11-2 and TRBJ2-3, with TRBD1 matching over 8 bases. Germline V gene sequence: CDR1 SGHAT, CDR2 FQNNGV. This CDR3 has 15 residues. The ends lost 1 base at V and 4 bases at J; junction bases unmatched: 4. The CDR3 nucleotides read TGTGCCAGCAGCTTAGGGACAGGGCCGCCAGATACGCAGTATTTT. Its protein product is CASSLGTGPPDTQYF.

This chain joins TRBV29-1 and TRBJ2-3; D perhaps matches TRBD1 (6 bases). The CDR3 is 10 amino acids. Germline CDR1 reads SQVTM; CDR2 reads ANQGSEA. Trimming removed 6 bases at V and 6 bases at J, with 7 bases between. CDR3: CSVQGDTQYF. The CDR3 coding sequence is TGCAGCGTCCAGGGGGATACGCAGTATTTT.

The rearrangement uses TRBV19 and TRBJ2-6, with TRBD1 as a possible D gene (6 bases). V was trimmed by 6 bases and J by 0 bases, leaving 9 bases between them. The germline V gene has CDR1 LNHDA and CDR2 SQIVND (reference sequence). The CDR3 totals 15 residues. The CDR3 DNA sequence: TGTGCCAGTAGCAGGGGCGGCTCTGGGGCCAACGTCCTGACTTTC. It codes for CASSRGGSGANVLTF.

This clone appeared a few times. This chain uses TRBV7-2 with TRBJ2-1, with 9 bases lining up with TRBD2. The CDR3 is made up of 16 amino acids. Germline CDR1 is SGHTA and CDR2 is FQGNSA. V trimming: 5 bases; J trimming: 9 bases; junction bases outside the gene matches: 14. As DNA, the CDR3 is TGTGCCAGCAGCGCCGCCTCTAGCGGGGTTGGTCGTGAGCAGTTCTTC. It specifies CASSAASSGVGREQFF.

The chain employs TRBV5-5 and TRBJ2-7, with 7 bases lining up with TRBD1. Per germline, CDR1 SGHKS and CDR2 YYEKEE (reference sequence). This CDR3 is built from 17 residues. Losses at the gene ends were 1 base for V and 4 bases for J; bases not matched to a gene: 14. CDR3 in amino acids: CASSLSPTQGPPYEQYF. The CDR3 DNA follows: TGTGCCAGCAGCTTGAGTCCCACACAGGGGCCGCCTTACGAGCAGTACTTC. The entire variable domain, with the rest obtained from reference TRBV5-5 and TRBJ2-7, is as follows: DAGVTQSPTHLIKTRGQQVTLRCSPISGHKSVSWYQQVLGQGPQFIFQYYEKEERGRGNFPDRFSARQFPNYSSELNVNALLLGDSALYLCASSLSPTQGPPYEQYFGPGTRLTVT.

The rearrangement joins TRBV15 to TRBJ2-7; D is ambiguous. CDR1 is LNHNV and CDR2 is YYDKDF in the germline V gene (reference sequence). Deletions cut 0 bases from V and 3 bases from J, with 6 bases between. CDR3 length: 13 residues. As DNA, the CDR3 is TGTGCCACCAGCAGAGATGAGGTCTACGAGCAGTACTTC. This codes for CATSRDEVYEQYF.

The V call is TRBV6-4, the J call TRBJ2-7; D unresolved. The CDR3 loop spans 12 amino acids. V gave up 8 bases and J gave up 1 base, with 9 bases separating them. Germline V CDR1 and CDR2: MRHNA, SNTAGT. The chain's CDR3 is CASGLPSYEQYF. CDR3 sequence (DNA): TGTGCCAGCGGGCTTCCATCCTACGAGCAGTACTTC.

This rearrangement joins TRBV9 to TRBJ2-3; D is perhaps TRBD2 (5 bases). V lost 0 bases and J lost 0, with 8 bases in between. CDR3 length: 15 amino acids. Germline V gene data show CDR1 as SGDLS and CDR2 as YYNGEE. CDR3: CASSVAQRSTDTQYF. Here the CDR3 DNA reads TGTGCCAGCAGCGTAGCACAGCGGAGCACAGATACGCAGTATTTT.

This clone appeared once. The rearrangement joins TRBV10-2 to TRBJ2-1; D not resolved. V dropped 6 bases and J dropped 3 bases, with 3 bases sitting between them. There are 11 residues in the CDR3. The germline V gene has CDR1 WSHSY and CDR2 SAAADI. The CDR3 nucleotides read TGCGCCAGCAGCAACTACAATGAGCAGTTCTTC. This sequence encodes CASSNYNEQFF.

The chain links TRBV7-8 to TRBJ1-6; the D is unclear. The V gene's germline CDR1 is SGHVS and CDR2 FQNEAQ. This CDR3 is built from 15 residues. Trimming removed 1 base from V and 4 bases from J, with 8 bases in between. CDR3 DNA sequence: TGTGCCAGCAGCTTAGGAGGGCAGTATAATTCACCCCTCCACTTT. Protein sequence: CASSLGGQYNSPLHF.

The CDR3 sequence: CASSRTTGTKSTDTQYF. The CDR3 region has the DNA TGTGCCAGCAGCCGAACCACCGGGACTAAGAGCACAGATACGCAGTATTTT. This chain links TRBV4-2 with TRBJ2-3, with 7 nucleotides matching TRBD2. V was pared by 4 bases and J by 0 bases, with 10 bases of the junction left unmatched. The CDR3 covers 17 residues. CDR1 and CDR2 (germline): LGHNA, YNFKEQ.

CDR3 protein: CASSLGPQNEQFF. In nucleotides, the CDR3 is TGTGCCAGCAGCTTAGGCCCTCAGAATGAGCAGTTCTTC. The chain carries TRBV11-3 and TRBJ2-1; D remains unclear. CDR3 length equals 13 residues. The germline gives CDR1 SGHNT, CDR2 YENEEA. Trimming removed 1 base at V and 7 bases at J, with 8 bases between. Drawing the rest from reference TRBV11-3 and TRBJ2-1, the complete variable domain is EAGVVQSPRYKIIEKKQPVAFWCNPISGHNTLYWYLQNLGQGPELLIRYENEEAVDDSQLPKDRFSAERLKGVDSTLKIQPAELGDSAVYLCASSLGPQNEQFFGPGTRLTVL.

The V and J genes are TRBV9 and TRBJ1-2, with a weak D call TRBD1 (5 bases). The ends were cut back, 6 bases at V and 4 bases at J, with 16 bases in the middle. CDR1 SGDLS and CDR2 YYNGEE come from the germline V gene. The length of the CDR3 is 14 residues. This CDR3 is CASKNGPGGYGYTF. Written as DNA, the CDR3 is TGTGCCAGCAAAAACGGGCCCGGGGGCTATGGCTACACCTTC.

V gene TRBV7-2 combines with J gene TRBJ1-2; D is possibly TRBD1 (6 bases). Between the trimmed V and J ends, which lost 4 bases and 8 bases, there was a span of 17 bases. CDR3 size: 14 residues. Germline V gene lookup returns CDR1 SGHTA and CDR2 FQGNSA. The CDR3 reads CASSSSAGVGGYTF. For the CDR3, the DNA is TGTGCCAGCAGCTCCTCAGCAGGGGTAGGAGGCTACACCTTC. The variable domain in full, completed from reference TRBV7-2 and TRBJ1-2, reads GAGVSQSPSNKVTEKGKDVELRCDPISGHTALYWYRQSLGQGLEFLIYFQGNSAPDKSGLPSDRFSAERTGGSVSTLTIQRTQQEDSAVYLCASSSSAGVGGYTFGSGTRLTVV.